The 20 T cell receptor beta chains below were found in one sample sequenced in a study of T-cell reconstitution after alpha-beta-depleted transplantation in children. The TCRbeta library was prepared with unique molecular identifiers. TCRdb re-called the PCR reads through MiXCR, storing one row per CDR3 protein. Of around 190,000 distinct CDR3 sequences in the sample, roughly 6.6% are singletons; the top ten hold just over 5.5%. The input for sequencing was PBMCs, taken before TCRalphabeta/CD19-depleted stem cell transplant. The source is a boy younger than 10 with acute lymphoblastic leukemia, due to receive a stem cell transplant.

This clonotype was seen many times. DNA for the CDR3: TGTGCCAGCAAAAGCCGGGACGGAACGCCGTACGAGCAGTACTTC. Translating gives CASKSRDGTPYEQYF. V usage is TRBV7-9 and J usage is TRBJ2-7; D possibly matches TRBD1 or TRBD2 (5 bases each). Germline CDR1 SEHNR, CDR2 FQNEAQ (reference sequence). The CDR3 is 15 residues long. The ends were cut back, 7 bases at V and 4 bases at J, with 20 bases in the middle.

The chain couples TRBV7-6 to TRBJ2-1; 9 nucleotides agree with TRBD2. Germline V CDR1 and CDR2: SGHVS, FNYEAQ. The CDR3 extends over 17 amino acids. The ends lost 0 bases at V and 4 bases at J; junction bases unmatched: 7. The CDR3 DNA is TGTGCCAGCAGCTTAGCGCGGGAGCGGGGGGAATACAATGAGCAGTTCTTC. Amino acid sequence: CASSLARERGEYNEQFF.

This clonotype was seen only once. The V gene is TRBV19, the J gene TRBJ1-5; no reliable D call. In germline, CDR1 is LNHDA, CDR2 SQIVND (reference sequence). Trimming removed 3 bases at V and 6 bases at J, with 18 bases between. The CDR3 covers 16 residues. Written as DNA, the CDR3 is TGTGCCAGTAGTATCTCCTCGAGCCCCCTTATTCAGCCCCAGCATTTT. This encodes CASSISSSPLIQPQHF.

This chain connects TRBV11-2 to TRBJ2-1; D not certain. In germline, CDR1 is SGHAT, CDR2 FQNNGV. The V end was cut by 3 bases, the J end by 7 bases, with 4 bases between. This CDR3 spans 11 amino acids. For the CDR3, the DNA is TGTGCCAGCAGCTTGTGGAATGAGCAGTTCTTC. It translates to CASSLWNEQFF.

At least ten counts were recorded for this clonotype. The gene calls are TRBV20-1 and TRBJ2-1, with D possibly being TRBD1 (5 bases). CDR1 is DFQATT, CDR2 SNEGSKA, per germline (reference sequence). Trimming took off 3 bases at V and 7 bases at J, with 16 bases between the two ends. The CDR3 spans 14 residues. This CDR3 reads CSARGPKKLNEQFF. DNA for the CDR3: TGCAGTGCTAGGGGGCCCAAAAAATTGAATGAGCAGTTCTTC.

This chain joins TRBV5-1 and TRBJ1-6; D possibly corresponds to TRBD1 (6 bases). The germline CDR1 and CDR2 sequences are SGHRS and YFSETQ. V lost 5 bases and J lost 13, with 16 bases in between. The CDR3 runs 13 residues. The CDR3 nucleotides read TGCGCCAGCAGGGGGGACACCTCTTCGCCCCTCCACTTT. It is translated as CASRGDTSSPLHF.

This clonotype was picked up many times. The V gene is TRBV6-2 or TRBV6-3, the J gene TRBJ2-1; D not certain. With 4 bases removed from V and 8 bases from J, the gap between germline ends came to 15 bases. The CDR3 sequence is 14 residues long. Germline V gene data show CDR1 as MNHEY and CDR2 as SVGEGT. The CDR3 loop is CASSLNLLRDEQFF. For the CDR3, the DNA is TGTGCCAGCAGTTTAAATCTCCTTAGAGATGAGCAGTTCTTC.

There are many counts of this clonotype. J is TRBJ2-7 and V is TRBV30, with 7 bases that match TRBD2. The CDR3 spans 14 residues. Looked up from germline, CDR1 is GTSNPN and CDR2 is SVGIG (reference sequence). J lost 3 bases, V lost 0 bases, and 5 bases had no gene match. The CDR3 is CAWSVLASNYEQYF. The CDR3 DNA is TGTGCCTGGAGTGTACTAGCGAGCAACTACGAGCAGTACTTC.

The CDR3 reads CASSQDAGAGQYF. CDR3 nucleotide sequence: TGCGCCAGCAGCCAAGACGCGGGCGCTGGTCAGTACTTC. This rearrangement joins TRBV4-3 to TRBJ2-7; D might be TRBD2 (5 bases). CDR1 is LGHNA and CDR2 is YSLEER in the germline V gene. CDR3 length equals 13 residues. V lost 0 bases and J lost 10, with 13 bases in between.

The sample holds a few counts of this clonotype. The genes are TRBV20-1 and TRBJ2-7, with 9 bases lining up with TRBD1. The V gene end was trimmed by 5 bases and the J gene end by 5 bases; junction bases not matched to a gene: 13. The CDR3 totals 15 residues. CDR1 DFQATT and CDR2 SNEGSKA come from the germline V gene (reference sequence). CDR3 protein: CSAEDFHRGRHEQYF. The CDR3 DNA reads as TGCAGTGCTGAAGACTTCCACAGGGGGCGACACGAGCAGTACTTC.

DNA of the CDR3: TGTGCCACCAGCAGGCTGAGGGAGAACTACAATGAGCAGTTCTTC. This sequence encodes CATSRLRENYNEQFF. This chain links TRBV15 with TRBJ2-1; tentatively, D is TRBD2 (5 bases). There are 15 residues in the CDR3. The ends were cut back, 3 bases at V and 3 bases at J, with 12 bases in the middle. In germline, CDR1 is LNHNV, CDR2 YYDKDF (reference sequence).

This clonotype was seen many times. The chain employs TRBV5-1 and TRBJ2-7; D is tentatively TRBD1 or TRBD2 (5 bases each). This CDR3 is 16 amino acids long. CDR1 SGHRS and CDR2 YFSETQ come from the germline V gene. Trimming stripped 0 bases from V and 6 bases from J, with 19 bases between. The CDR3 DNA reads as TGCGCCAGCAGCTTGGAGACCGGGACGAATACCGCCGAGCAGTACTTC. The encoded protein is CASSLETGTNTAEQYF.

This clonotype was seen ten or more times. This chain links TRBV24-1 with TRBJ1-2; D may be TRBD1 (6 bases). Trimming stripped 6 bases from V and 8 bases from J, with 12 bases between. Germline V gene data show CDR1 as KGHDR and CDR2 as SFDVKD. The CDR3 consists of 12 residues. The CDR3 protein is CATSSTGTGYTF. CDR3 nucleotide sequence: TGTGCCACCAGTTCTACAGGGACCGGCTACACCTTC.

This clonotype was seen repeatedly, ten times or more. This chain joins TRBV7-9 and TRBJ2-1; D might be TRBD1 or TRBD2, each matching 6 bases. This CDR3 region has 13 residues. V lost 2 bases and J lost 9, with 11 bases in between. Germline-derived CDR1 and CDR2 are SEHNR and FQNEAQ (reference sequence). The CDR3 DNA is TGTGCCAGCAGCTTATTAGGGGGGAGTGAGCAGTTCTTC. It encodes CASSLLGGSEQFF.

The J gene is TRBJ2-5, the V gene TRBV5-1, with D unresolved. The CDR3 contains 14 residues. V was shortened by 4 bases and J by 5 bases, with 15 bases between the two germline ends. Germline V gene sequence: CDR1 SGHRS, CDR2 YFSETQ. The CDR3 is CASSRAWGDETQYF. Here the CDR3 DNA reads TGCGCCAGCAGCCGTGCGTGGGGTGACGAGACCCAGTACTTC.

The chain joins TRBV7-2 to TRBJ2-7; maybe TRBD1 (6 bases). Germline CDR1 is SGHTA and CDR2 is FQGNSA. Trimming cost V 5 bases and J 2 bases, with 16 bases left between them. The CDR3 has 15 residues. CDR3 residues: CASSARIQGPYEQYF. The CDR3 DNA is TGTGCCAGCAGCGCCCGGATACAGGGCCCCTACGAGCAGTACTTC.

The rearrangement links TRBV7-9 to TRBJ2-7; TRBD1 is a possible D gene (5 bases). Germline V gene sequence: CDR1 SEHNR, CDR2 FQNEAQ (reference sequence). There are 14 residues in the CDR3. The ends were cut back, 1 base at V and 7 bases at J, with 14 bases in the middle. CDR3 sequence (DNA): TGTGCCAGCAGCTTAGGGGGCCCTCTGAGGGAGCAGTACTTC. Protein: CASSLGGPLREQYF.

The V gene is TRBV5-5, the J gene TRBJ1-4; the D is unclear. Per the germline V gene, CDR1 is SGHKS and CDR2 is YYEKEE (reference sequence). The length of the CDR3 is 13 residues. V lost 0 bases, J lost 6 bases, and 6 bases lay in between. The DNA for the CDR3 is TGTGCCAGCAGCTTGGTTCCAGATGAAAAACTGTTTTTT. Amino acid sequence: CASSLVPDEKLFF.

The table lists this clonotype with many counts. The chain has TRBV5-1 and TRBJ2-7, with 7 bases lining up with TRBD2. The germline CDR1 and CDR2 sequences are SGHRS and YFSETQ. The V and J ends lost 4 bases and 0 bases, in that order; junction bases with no gene match: 10. The CDR3 covers 16 residues. The CDR3 loop is CASSPQSGVNSYEQYF. In nucleotides, the CDR3 is TGCGCCAGCAGCCCCCAGAGCGGGGTCAACTCCTACGAGCAGTACTTC. Variable domain in full (rest from reference TRBV5-1 and TRBJ2-7): KAGVTQTPRYLIKTRGQQVTLSCSPISGHRSVSWYQQTPGQGLQFLFEYFSETQRNKGNFPGRFSGRQFSNSRSEMNVSTLELGDSALYLCASSPQSGVNSYEQYFGPGTRLTVT.

This clonotype was found many times. The rearrangement links TRBV28 to TRBJ2-7, with D possibly TRBD2 on 6 matching bases. Trimming took off 2 bases at V and 7 bases at J, with 12 bases between the two ends. The germline gives CDR1 MDHEN, CDR2 SYDVKM. The CDR3 covers 13 residues. CDR3 protein: CASSLADYLEQYF. As DNA, the CDR3 is TGTGCCAGCAGTTTAGCGGACTATTTGGAGCAGTACTTC.